This T cell receptor (beta chain) was captured in a study of CD8+CD57+ T cells in acquired aplastic anemia. Germline V gives CDR1 SGHTA, CDR2 FQGNSA. Trimming pared 2 bases from V and 2 bases from J, leaving 16 bases between. The CDR3 runs to 17 residues. It was genomic DNA that served as the template for profiling TCR beta VDJ and CDR3. TCRdb re-called the reads with MiXCR, one entry per CDR3 protein. This sample has roughly 160,000 distinct CDR3 sequences, with 55% to 75% found just once. Sequenced sample: sorted CD4+, CD8+, or CD8+CD57+ T cells (not recorded which) from PBMCs. The receptor was derived from a human donor in good health. The chain recombines TRBV7-2 with TRBJ2-1, with D maybe TRBD1 (5 bases). The CDR3: CASSLTLQGSAYNEQFF. In DNA form, the CDR3 reads TGTGCCAGCAGCTTAACCCTTCAGGGATCAGCCTACAATGAGCAGTTCTTC.